Listed below are T cell receptor beta chains from one sample, sequenced in a study of response to subunit inactivated influenza vaccine. One entry per CDR3 protein, called by TCRdb with MiXCR from the RT-PCR reads. Altogether more than 550,000 distinct CDR3 sequences are present, about 10% being singletons, with the ten largest covering 10%. Material: PBMCs from blood, obtained on the day of vaccination. These receptors all come from a man aged 50 to 60 who received an inactivated influenza vaccine. The CDR3 runs from the conserved cysteine through the conserved F or W. A D gene is named only where the DNA matches it firmly. Only some rows state a clone size, as once, few, many or a class for expanded clones.

d_gene,abundance,v_gene,j_gene,CDR3nt,CDR3aa
TRBD2,few,TRBV29-1,TRBJ2-7,TGCAGCGTTGAAGAGCGGGGCCTAGCGGTAAACTACGAGCAGTACTTC,CSVEERGLAVNYEQYF
-,few,TRBV6-5,TRBJ1-2,TGTGCCAGCAGTTACGAAGGCAGGCAGGGTGGCTACACCTTC,CASSYEGRQGGYTF
-,-,TRBV20-1,TRBJ2-1,TGCAGTGCTAGAGATCCAAGGACCTACAATGAGCAGTTCTTC,CSARDPRTYNEQFF
-,few,TRBV20-1,TRBJ2-4,TGCAGTGCTGAAGACCGGAGTCGAAGTTCCAAAAACATTCAGTACTTC,CSAEDRSRSSKNIQYF
-,many,TRBV20-1,TRBJ2-7,TGCAGTGCTGTCGGGACAGAGGTAGGGGGGAAAATCTACGAGCAGTACTTC,CSAVGTEVGGKIYEQYF
TRBD2,many,TRBV6-2/TRBV6-3,TRBJ2-3,TGTGCCAGCAGCAGCAGGCTAGCGGGGGCCACAGATACGCAGTATTTT,CASSSRLAGATDTQYF
-,-,TRBV7-2,TRBJ2-5,TGTGCCAGCAGCTTATATCTAGAGACCCAGTACTTC,CASSLYLETQYF
-,few,TRBV5-1,TRBJ2-1,TGCGCCAGCAGCTTGGGACCTTCGTATGAGCAGTTCTTC,CASSLGPSYEQFF
-,few,TRBV4-1,TRBJ1-2,TGCGCCAGCAGCCAAGATTGGGGAGGGGGCTACACCTTC,CASSQDWGGGYTF
TRBD1,few,TRBV7-8,TRBJ1-6,TGTGCCAGCAGCTCCCGGGACAGGGGGCGGAATTCACCCCTCCACTTT,CASSSRDRGRNSPLHF
-,-,TRBV4-2,TRBJ2-2,TGTGCCAGCAGCCAAGAGTTCCCCGCCGACACCGGGGAGCTGTTTTTT,CASSQEFPADTGELFF
TRBD2,few,TRBV7-9,TRBJ2-1,TGTGCCAGCAGCCCCGTCCTAGCGGGGGGATACAATGAGCAGTTCTTC,CASSPVLAGGYNEQFF
TRBD1,-,TRBV4-1,TRBJ1-5,TGCGCCAGCAGCCAAAAACCTACAGAGGGGGCGCGGCAGCCCCAGCATTTT,CASSQKPTEGARQPQHF
TRBD1,few,TRBV9,TRBJ1-5,TGTGCCAGCAGCGTAGGGGGGGACAGGCGTTCGCCCCAGCATTTT,CASSVGGDRRSPQHF
-,-,TRBV4-3,TRBJ1-6,TGCGCCAGCAGCCAAGCCAGGGGCAGTGCACCCCTCCACTTT,CASSQARGSAPLHF
TRBD1,few,TRBV20-1,TRBJ2-3,TGCAGTGCTACACACGGGACAGGGCTCACAGATACGCAGTATTTT,CSATHGTGLTDTQYF
-,many,TRBV15,TRBJ2-5,TGTGCCACCAGCCACGGGGCCAAAGGGGGAGAGACCCAGTACTTC,CATSHGAKGGETQYF
TRBD1,few,TRBV27,TRBJ2-7,TGTGCCAGCAGTTTAATACTCCGGGACAGGGGTCGGGAGCAGTACTTC,CASSLILRDRGREQYF
-,-,TRBV4-3,TRBJ2-6,TGCGCCAGCAGCCTTACCAGGGGGGCTGGGGCCAACGTCCTGACTTTC,CASSLTRGAGANVLTF
TRBD2,-,TRBV4-1,TRBJ2-3,TGCGCCAGCAGCCAAGAGACGGGGGGGCTAGGAGATACGCAGTATTTT,CASSQETGGLGDTQYF
TRBD2,-,TRBV7-2,TRBJ2-5,TGTGCCAGCAGCGTACGTAGCGGGGGAGGCCAAGAGACCCAGTACTTC,CASSVRSGGGQETQYF
TRBD1,many,TRBV30,TRBJ2-7,TGTGCAACGGGACGAGGGACAGGGATTATCTACGAGCAGTACTTC,CATGRGTGIIYEQYF
TRBD2,-,TRBV5-1,TRBJ2-1,TGCGCCAGCAGCTTAATGACTAGCGGGTACAATGAGCAGTTCTTC,CASSLMTSGYNEQFF
TRBD2,-,TRBV20-1,TRBJ2-1,TGCAGTGCTAGAGATTTACTAGCGGGAGACTACAATGAGCAGTTCTTC,CSARDLLAGDYNEQFF
TRBD2,-,TRBV9,TRBJ2-1,TGTGCCAGCAGCTCTAGCGGTGAGCAGTTCTTC,CASSSSGEQFF
-,many,TRBV7-6,TRBJ1-5,TGTGCCAGCAGCTTAGTAGCAGGGGATGTTGGTCAGCCCCAGCATTTT,CASSLVAGDVGQPQHF
-,-,TRBV6-2/TRBV6-3,TRBJ2-1,TGTGCCAGCAGTTACTCGGGGGGGGCCGGCAATGAGCAGTTCTTC,CASSYSGGAGNEQFF
TRBD2,few,TRBV20-1,TRBJ2-3,TGCAGTGCACTCGGACTAGCGGGGGATATAGAAAGATCAGATACGCAGTATTTT,CSALGLAGDIERSDTQYF
-,-,TRBV15,TRBJ2-5,TGTGCCACCAGCAGAGAGCCCTTGGAGACCCAGTACTTC,CATSREPLETQYF
TRBD2,few,TRBV10-3,TRBJ2-1,TGTGCCATGTCTCCTAGCGGGGGCAATGAGCAGTTCTTC,CAMSPSGGNEQFF
-,-,TRBV7-9,TRBJ2-7,TGTGCCAGCAGCTTTCACGGGATCCACGAGCAGTACTTC,CASSFHGIHEQYF
TRBD2,few,TRBV4-3,TRBJ2-2,TGCGCCAGCAGCGAATTGTTAGCGGGACAAAACACCGGGGAGCTGTTTTTT,CASSELLAGQNTGELFF
-,few,TRBV29-1,TRBJ2-5,TGCAGCGTTGAAGGAGGGGCCGTCAGAGAAGAGACCCAGTACTTC,CSVEGGAVREETQYF
TRBD2,-,TRBV5-6,TRBJ2-5,TGTGCCAGCAGCTCCCTGGGGAGCGGGGGAGGAAAGACCCAGTACTTC,CASSSLGSGGGKTQYF
TRBD2,many,TRBV5-1,TRBJ2-1,TGCGCCAGCAGCTTGCGCGCGGGACTAGCGGGAGTTAACAATGAGCAGTTCTTC,CASSLRAGLAGVNNEQFF
-,-,TRBV5-1,TRBJ2-5,TGCGCCAGCAGCTTGACTTGGGGAGAGACCCAGTACTTC,CASSLTWGETQYF
-,many,TRBV7-9,TRBJ2-2,TGTGCCAGCACTCCCCGGAGCGGAGACACCGGGGAGCTGTTTTTT,CASTPRSGDTGELFF
-,few,TRBV14,TRBJ2-3,TGTGCCAGCAGCCAACGGGGTCTCTGGGATACGCAGTATTTT,CASSQRGLWDTQYF
-,-,TRBV4-1,TRBJ1-4,TGCGCCAGCAGCCAAAGGACCTCAGGGTTGGCTGAAAAACTGTTTTTT,CASSQRTSGLAEKLFF
TRBD2,-,TRBV29-1,TRBJ2-5,TGCAGCGCCAGCGGGAGGGCCTGGGAGACCCAGTACTTC,CSASGRAWETQYF
-,few,TRBV11-2,TRBJ2-3,TGTGCCAGCAGCTTTGTTGCAGGGCCAGATACGCAGTATTTT,CASSFVAGPDTQYF
TRBD1,few,TRBV6-2/TRBV6-3,TRBJ2-7,TGTGCCAGCAGTTCTCCGCCCGGGACAGGGAAACCCTACGAGCAGTACTTC,CASSSPPGTGKPYEQYF
-,-,TRBV5-1,TRBJ1-4,TGCGCCAGCAGCGAAGACAGGTCGGGTGAAAAACTGTTTTTT,CASSEDRSGEKLFF
TRBD1,few,TRBV15,TRBJ2-3,TGTGCCACCAGCATCATGGGACAGGGGTCAGATACGCAGTATTTT,CATSIMGQGSDTQYF
-,few,TRBV28,TRBJ2-7,TGTGCCAGCAGTTTGGGGGACCCCACGTCCGAGCAGTACTTC,CASSLGDPTSEQYF
-,-,TRBV5-4,TRBJ1-1,TGTGCCAGCAGCTCTATAAACCAACTTCAGGGAAAGGGTGAAACTGAAGCTTTCTTT,CASSSINQLQGKGETEAFF